The 20 T cell receptor beta chains reported below all come from one sample, sequenced in a study of vaccination and CD4 T cells after COVID-19. These TCRs' antigens remain unknown. Researchers used the Oncomine TCR Beta short-read assay to sequence DNA from cultured CD4+ T cells. TCRdb reprocessed the PCR reads via MiXCR and lists one record per CDR3 protein. The data contain 10,000 or so distinct CDR3 sequences, approximately 29% of them seen just once; the ten biggest clones take up less than 20%. Noted treatment: roughly nine-day PBMC culture with coronavirus spike peptide pools or control peptides (ViraFEST assay). This specimen was CD4+ T cells from blood, cultured in vitro, taken after SARS-CoV-2 vaccination. The receptors shown here come from a human donor who had recovered from COVID-19.

The chain is built from TRBV27 and TRBJ1-1; the D is unclear. The V end lost 5 bases, the J end lost 0 bases, and 13 bases lay between the germline ends. CDR1 and CDR2 from the germline V gene are MNHEY and SMNVEV (reference sequence). The CDR3 has 15 residues. The CDR3 DNA follows: TGTGCCAGCAGTCCCCTTGAGTCCATGAACACTGAAGCTTTCTTT. Translating it yields CASSPLESMNTEAFF.

The V call is TRBV25-1, the J call TRBJ1-1, with D tentatively TRBD1 (5 bases). This CDR3 comprises 14 residues. The V and J ends lost 6 bases and 4 bases respectively, with 15 bases between them. The V gene's germline CDR1 is MGHDK and CDR2 SYGVNS. As DNA, the CDR3 is TGTGCCAGCAGACCCCGCGGAGGGGTCACTGAAGCTTTCTTT. Translation: CASRPRGGVTEAFF.

V usage is TRBV6-1 and J usage is TRBJ1-1; TRBD1 might be the D (5 bases). With 1 base removed from V and 0 bases from J, the gap between germline ends came to 12 bases. Germline-derived CDR1 and CDR2 are MNHNS and SASEGT. There are 16 residues in the CDR3. In DNA form, the CDR3 reads TGTGCCAGCAGTGAAGAGCTGGCAGGGATGAACACTGAAGCTTTCTTT. This translates into CASSEELAGMNTEAFF.

The rearrangement joins TRBV9 to TRBJ1-6; 7 nucleotides line up with TRBD1. Germline V gives CDR1 SGDLS, CDR2 YYNGEE. The CDR3 runs 14 residues. J lost 9 bases, V lost 3 bases, and 6 bases had no gene match. This chain's CDR3 is CASSADRLLSPLHF. CDR3 coding DNA: TGTGCCAGCAGCGCGGACAGGCTACTTTCACCCCTCCACTTT.

The chain recombines TRBV5-4 with TRBJ2-7, with D perhaps assigned TRBD1 or TRBD2 (6 bases each). V was trimmed by 1 base and J by 7 bases, leaving 15 bases between them. Germline CDR1 and CDR2: SGHNT and YYREEE (reference sequence). The CDR3 is made up of 14 amino acids. The CDR3 protein is CASSLPGGGQEQYF. Here the CDR3 DNA reads TGTGCCAGCAGCTTGCCCGGGGGCGGTCAGGAGCAGTACTTC.

The table lists this clonotype with a few counts. The J gene is TRBJ2-1, the V gene TRBV15, with D possibly TRBD2 on 6 matching bases. Trimming took off 2 bases at V and 6 bases at J, with 17 bases between the two ends. This CDR3 is 16 amino acids long. Germline V gene lookup returns CDR1 LNHNV and CDR2 YYDKDF (reference sequence). CDR3 sequence: CATSRNLSRRGNEQFF. Here the CDR3 DNA reads TGTGCCACCAGCAGAAACCTGAGTAGGAGGGGCAATGAGCAGTTCTTC.

V is TRBV11-2 and J is TRBJ2-3; 8 bases fit TRBD2. J gave up 1 base and V 5 bases, and 11 bases lay outside the gene matches. The CDR3 is 17 residues long. The germline gives CDR1 SGHAT, CDR2 FQNNGV. In DNA form, the CDR3 reads TGTGCCAGCAGCCCAGGACAAGCGGGAGCCCGCACAGATACGCAGTATTTT. Translation: CASSPGQAGARTDTQYF.

By share of the sample, this clonotype is medium-sized. This chain joins TRBV20-1 and TRBJ2-2; D remains unclear. CDR3 length: 14 residues. V dropped 5 bases and J dropped 4 bases, with 14 bases sitting between them. Germline CDR1 reads DFQATT; CDR2 reads SNEGSKA (reference sequence). CDR3 in amino acids: CSAGQGLVTGELFF. The CDR3 nucleotides read TGCAGTGCTGGCCAAGGATTGGTCACCGGGGAGCTGTTTTTT.

The J gene is TRBJ2-1, the V gene TRBV4-1; unclear D gene. Trimming shortened V by 3 bases and J by 5 bases, and 11 bases separated the two germline ends. From germline, CDR1 is MGHRA and CDR2 YSYEKL. This CDR3 contains 14 residues. The CDR3 is CASSQQQLNNEQFF. For the CDR3, the DNA is TGCGCCAGCAGCCAGCAGCAACTCAACAATGAGCAGTTCTTC.

J is TRBJ2-1 and V is TRBV6-1; D perhaps matches TRBD2 (6 bases). V lost 7 bases and J lost 3, with 13 bases in between. This CDR3 has 14 amino acids. Germline V gene data show CDR1 as MNHNS and CDR2 as SASEGT. The CDR3 coding sequence is TGTGCCAGCAACCCGGGACTTAACTACAATGAGCAGTTCTTC. It codes for CASNPGLNYNEQFF.

This clonotype has just one count. J is TRBJ1-1 and V is TRBV10-3; tentative D call: TRBD1 (6 bases). In germline, CDR1 is ENHRY, CDR2 SYGVKD. Trimming stripped 10 bases from V and 2 bases from J, with 14 bases between. The length of the CDR3 is 13 residues. CDR3 sequence: CATSGAPNTEAFF. The CDR3 DNA follows: TGTGCCACCTCGGGGGCACCTAACACTGAAGCTTTCTTT.

The gene calls are TRBV10-1 and TRBJ1-2, with no clear D. The CDR3 spans 13 residues. Trimming removed 0 bases from V and 6 bases from J, with 8 bases in between. Per germline, CDR1 WNHNN and CDR2 SYGVQD (reference sequence). CDR3 protein: CASSESPQHGYTF. The CDR3 coding sequence is TGCGCCAGCAGTGAGTCGCCCCAGCATGGCTACACCTTC.

This chain joins TRBV7-3 and TRBJ2-1, with 8 bases that match TRBD1. V gave up 5 bases and J gave up 13 bases; unmatched junction bases: 10. CDR3 length: 13 residues. Germline CDR1 reads SGHTA; CDR2 reads FQGTGA. CDR3 DNA sequence: TGTGCCAGCAGCAACGGACAGGGCCGATCCCAGTTCTTC. Translation gives CASSNGQGRSQFF.

This clonotype was detected a few times. The rearrangement uses TRBV7-9 and TRBJ1-1, with TRBD1 matching over 8 bases. CDR1 is SEHNR and CDR2 is FQNEAQ in the germline V gene (reference sequence). Germline trimming cut 4 bases from V and 1 base from J; bases unmatched to any gene: 5. The CDR3 totals 15 residues. DNA for the CDR3: TGTGCCAGCAGCTCCAGACAGGGGCCGAACACTGAAGCTTTCTTT. This encodes CASSSRQGPNTEAFF.

This chain links TRBV5-6 with TRBJ2-5, with unresolved D. Germline V gene sequence: CDR1 SGHDT, CDR2 YYEEEE. V gave up 7 bases and J gave up 4 bases, with 14 bases separating them. The CDR3 length is 13 residues. CDR3 DNA sequence: TGTGCCAGCTATCCCCGGGTTGGAGAGACCCAGTACTTC. As protein: CASYPRVGETQYF.

This clonotype is categorized as medium-sized. This chain joins TRBV6-5 and TRBJ2-7; 10 bases match TRBD2. CDR1 MNHEY and CDR2 SVGAGI come from the germline V gene. The ends lost 4 bases at V and 7 bases at J; junction bases unmatched: 16. This CDR3 region has 17 residues. The CDR3 DNA sequence: TGTGCCAGCAGTTTAGGATCGGGGAGTAGCGGGAGGCGGGAGCAGTACTTC. Protein: CASSLGSGSSGRREQYF.

Judged by abundance, this clonotype is medium-sized (0.01 to 0.1%). V gene TRBV20-1 combines with J gene TRBJ1-5; D remains ambiguous. The germline V gene encodes CDR1 DFQATT and CDR2 SNEGSKA (reference sequence). The CDR3 sequence is 14 residues long. The germline V and J ends were trimmed by 0 bases and 7 bases, with 13 bases remaining between them. The CDR3 loop reads CSARDAEGGQPQHF. DNA of the CDR3: TGCAGTGCTAGAGATGCGGAGGGTGGCCAGCCCCAGCATTTT.

The rearrangement joins TRBV24-1 to TRBJ2-1; 8 bases agree with TRBD2. Germline V CDR1 and CDR2: KGHDR, SFDVKD. V trimming: 7 bases; J trimming: 0 bases; junction bases outside the gene matches: 10. The CDR3 loop spans 17 amino acids. CDR3 bases: TGTGCCACCAGCCAACTAGCGGCTACGAGCTCCTACAATGAGCAGTTCTTC. As protein: CATSQLAATSSYNEQFF.

Written as DNA, the CDR3 is TGTGCCAGCAGCTTACTAGCGGGAGGGCAGGCAGATACGCAGTATTTT. It yields the protein CASSLLAGGQADTQYF. The genes are TRBV7-2 and TRBJ2-3; TRBD2 aligns across 12 bases. V lost 2 bases to trimming and J lost 4 bases; unmatched junction nucleotides: 4. The CDR3 has 16 residues. Germline CDR1 reads SGHTA; CDR2 reads FQGNSA.

This clonotype was recorded a few times. V usage is TRBV24-1 and J usage is TRBJ2-5; 7 positions agree with TRBD1. This CDR3 is 15 amino acids long. Germline V gene sequence: CDR1 KGHDR, CDR2 SFDVKD. J was trimmed by 0 bases and V by 6 bases; bases with no gene match: 6. DNA of the CDR3: TGTGCCACCAGTCCGGGACAGCCGTACCAAGAGACCCAGTACTTC. Translation: CATSPGQPYQETQYF.